These 30 T cell receptor beta chains were all obtained from the same sample, sequenced in a study of human T cells and chemical hapten exposure. The time point is: pre-sensitization, week 0. Sample treatment: therapeutic diphenylcyclopropenone sensitization with weekly scalp DPC. TCRdb independently ran MiXCR on the RACE reads; one entry per CDR3 protein. The table records under 400,000 distinct CDR3 sequences, approximately 5.1% of them present only once. The sample here was whole blood, taken in connection with sensitization to the hapten diphenylcyclopropenone (DPC). These receptors originate from a woman aged 50 to 65 with alopecia areata. Some clones in this sample may be carry-over from other donors' samples.

The V and J genes are TRBV30 and TRBJ2-3; D gene unclear. Trimming left V 0 bases short and J 5 bases short, with 3 bases between. Germline CDR1 GTSNPN, CDR2 SVGIG (reference sequence). The CDR3 extends over 11 amino acids. The CDR3 here is CAWSVVDTQYF. CDR3 sequence (DNA): TGTGCCTGGAGTGTAGTAGATACGCAGTATTTT.

V and J are TRBV20-1 and TRBJ1-5; D is ambiguous. Trimming removed 1 base at V and 6 bases at J, with 7 bases between. Germline values: CDR1 DFQATT, CDR2 SNEGSKA (reference sequence). The CDR3 sequence is 12 residues long. The chain's CDR3 is CSARGWGQPQHF. The CDR3 DNA reads as TGCAGTGCTAGAGGATGGGGTCAGCCCCAGCATTTT.

Of note for this clonotype: Since the CDR3 does not end with the conserved phenylalanine or tryptophan, this likely comes from a read error. The chain is built from TRBV29-1 and TRBJ1-1; no reliable D call. V lost 6 bases to trimming and J lost 5 bases, with 19 bases between them. In germline, CDR1 is SQVTM, CDR2 ANQGSEA. This CDR3 spans 14 amino acids. The CDR3 DNA reads TGCAGCGTCTCACTAGGGCAGCCGGGGACTGAAGCTTTCTTA. It specifies CSVSLGQPGTEAFL.

This clonotype was counted at least ten times. The chain employs TRBV18 and TRBJ1-1; 10 bases are a match to TRBD1. With V trimmed by 6 bases and J by 3 bases, 4 bases remained unmatched. This CDR3 has 14 amino acids. CDR1 and CDR2 (germline): KGHSH, LQKENI. The DNA for the CDR3 is TGTGCCAGCTCCCCGGGACAGGGGTACACTGAAGCTTTCTTT. Protein sequence: CASSPGQGYTEAFF.

This clonotype was seen many times. The chain is built from TRBV24-1 and TRBJ2-3, with 10 bases fitting TRBD1. Unmatched junction bases numbered 11, after V lost 3 bases and J lost 6 bases. This CDR3 is 17 amino acids long. Germline loops: CDR1 KGHDR, CDR2 SFDVKD. CDR3 in DNA: TGTGCCACCAGTGATCCCTCTCCGGGACAGGGGATGGATACGCAGTATTTT. The encoded protein is CATSDPSPGQGMDTQYF.

The chain employs TRBV20-1 and TRBJ1-5; D gene ambiguous. Between the trimmed V and J ends, which lost 3 bases and 4 bases, there was a span of 16 bases. From germline, CDR1 is DFQATT and CDR2 SNEGSKA (reference sequence). CDR3 size: 15 residues. The CDR3 nucleotides read TGCAGTGCTAGGAGGATGGGTGGGGATAATCAGCCCCAGCATTTT. As protein: CSARRMGGDNQPQHF.

The sample holds many counts of this clonotype. The chain has TRBV28 and TRBJ2-2; D unresolved. The V and J ends lost 1 base and 3 bases respectively, with 6 bases between them. Germline V gives CDR1 MDHEN, CDR2 SYDVKM. This CDR3 has 14 residues. CDR3 nucleotide sequence: TGTGCCAGCAGTTTATCCTCTTACACCGGGGAGCTGTTTTTT. It yields the protein CASSLSSYTGELFF.

This sequence joins TRBV29-1 and TRBJ1-5; D unresolved. Germline V gives CDR1 SQVTM, CDR2 ANQGSEA. V lost 4 bases and J lost 0, with 7 bases in between. The CDR3 contains 13 residues. The CDR3 coding sequence is TGCAGCGTTGCGGATAATAGCAATCAGCCCCAGCATTTT. Translation: CSVADNSNQPQHF. Filled out from reference TRBV29-1 and TRBJ1-5, the complete variable domain reads SAVISQKPSRDICQRGTSLTIQCQVDSQVTMMFWYRQQPGQSLTLIATANQGSEATYESGFVIDKFPISRPNLTFSTLTVSNMSPEDSSIYLCSVADNSNQPQHFGDGTRLSIL.

In this sample, this clonotype turned up a few times. The chain carries TRBV5-1 and TRBJ2-3, with D possibly TRBD2 on 5 matching bases. The CDR3 is 14 residues long. The V end lost 4 bases, the J end lost 0 bases, and 9 bases lay between the germline ends. CDR1 SGHRS and CDR2 YFSETQ come from the germline V gene. The CDR3 is CASSPWTSTDTQYF. The CDR3 DNA follows: TGCGCCAGCAGCCCGTGGACTAGCACAGATACGCAGTATTTT.

Only a few counts were recorded for this clonotype. The CDR3 DNA reads TGTGCCTGGGGTTCCGGGACAGGGGTTAACGAGCAGTACTTC. Encoded protein: CAWGSGTGVNEQYF. The V call is TRBV30, the J call TRBJ2-7; TRBD1 matches at 10 bases. The germline V gene encodes CDR1 GTSNPN and CDR2 SVGIG (reference sequence). The CDR3 runs to 14 residues. V shed 5 bases, J shed 5 bases, and the junction held 9 bases outside the gene matches. The full variable domain, with the rest looked up from reference TRBV30 and TRBJ2-7, is SQTIHQWPATLVQPVGSPLSLECTVEGTSNPNLYWYRQAAGRGLQLLFYSVGIGQISSEVPQNLSASRPQDRQFILSSKKLLLSDSGFYLCAWGSGTGVNEQYFGPGTRLTVT.

This clonotype occurred many times. The chain recombines TRBV30 with TRBJ2-7; 8 positions agree with TRBD1. The ends lost 7 bases at V and 2 bases at J; junction bases unmatched: 13. The CDR3 has 15 amino acids. Per germline, CDR1 GTSNPN and CDR2 SVGIG (reference sequence). CDR3 protein: CASASGGLRTYEQYF. In DNA, the CDR3 is TGTGCCTCCGCCTCAGGGGGCTTGAGAACCTACGAGCAGTACTTC.

This clonotype was picked up many times. The chain recombines TRBV5-1 with TRBJ1-1; 10 bases are a match to TRBD1. Germline-derived CDR1 and CDR2 are SGHRS and YFSETQ. The CDR3 runs 19 residues. Trimming at V came to 0 bases and at J to 0 bases, leaving 11 bases not matched to a gene. The CDR3 DNA is TGCGCCAGCAGCTTGGCGTGGACAGGGGGTCCGGTCATGAACACTGAAGCTTTCTTT. Translating it yields CASSLAWTGGPVMNTEAFF.

This clonotype came up many times. The CDR3 sequence: CSAFQAGSLLTDTQYF. The CDR3 DNA follows: TGCAGTGCTTTCCAAGCGGGGTCCCTCTTAACAGATACGCAGTATTTT. The chain recombines TRBV20-1 with TRBJ2-3; TRBD2 aligns across 7 bases. The junction had 14 bases not matched to a gene; V was cut back by 5 bases and J by 3 bases. This CDR3 has 16 residues. From germline, CDR1 is DFQATT and CDR2 SNEGSKA (reference sequence).

The chain recombines TRBV19 with TRBJ2-1, with D perhaps matching TRBD1 (5 bases). Per germline, CDR1 LNHDA and CDR2 SQIVND (reference sequence). The CDR3 loop spans 16 amino acids. The germline V and J ends were trimmed by 4 bases and 0 bases, with 13 bases remaining between them. The CDR3 DNA sequence: TGTGCCAGTAGTACCCGACAGCTTAGCTCCTACAATGAGCAGTTCTTC. This gives the protein CASSTRQLSSYNEQFF.

This clonotype occurred a few times. This chain links TRBV5-4 with TRBJ1-2; tentatively, D is TRBD1 (5 bases). The CDR3 spans 14 residues. Per the germline V gene, CDR1 is SGHNT and CDR2 is YYREEE (reference sequence). The V and J ends lost 4 bases and 4 bases respectively, with 14 bases between them. The CDR3 DNA sequence: TGTGCCAGCAGCACGGTAGGGGATTCCTATGGCTACACCTTC. This codes for CASSTVGDSYGYTF.

This clonotype occurred many times. The V call is TRBV6-1, the J call TRBJ1-5; D is unresolved. Germline V gene data show CDR1 as MNHNS and CDR2 as SASEGT. The CDR3 consists of 13 residues. V was pared by 6 bases and J by 3 bases, with 9 bases between. CDR3 DNA sequence: TGTGCCAGCAGGGCCAAGGACAATCAGCCCCAGCATTTT. Its translation: CASRAKDNQPQHF.

The V gene is TRBV4-2, the J gene TRBJ1-6; D is undetermined. In germline, CDR1 is LGHNA, CDR2 YNFKEQ. There are 16 residues in the CDR3. Trimming cost V 4 bases and J 0 bases, with 10 bases left between them. Written as DNA, the CDR3 is TGTGCCAGCAGCCCCGCAGCCGACTCCTATAATTCACCCCTCCACTTT. Translating it yields CASSPAADSYNSPLHF.

A word on this clonotype: A single base separates this from a much larger clone, so it may be a read error. V and J are TRBV7-9 and TRBJ2-3; TRBD2 matches 7 bases. This CDR3 has 14 residues. Looked up from germline, CDR1 is SEHNR and CDR2 is FQNEAQ (reference sequence). V lost 7 bases, J lost 5 bases, and 9 bases stayed unmatched. The CDR3 region has the DNA TGTGCCAGCAATTCGGGGGGACCGATAGATACGCAGTATTTT. Translating gives CASNSGGPIDTQYF.

This clonotype was picked up a small number of times. This sequence joins TRBV20-1 and TRBJ2-2; no clear D gene. The CDR3 is 14 residues long. Germline lookup yields CDR1 DFQATT and CDR2 SNEGSKA (reference sequence). V was clipped by 0 bases and J by 3 bases, with 8 bases between them. For the CDR3, the DNA is TGCAGTGCTAGAGATGAGGCGTACACCGGGGAGCTGTTTTTT. Its protein product is CSARDEAYTGELFF.

To note about this clonotype: This may come from a read error, since a much larger clone is one base off. The chain combines TRBV6-5 with TRBJ2-1; 11 nucleotides align to TRBD2. Germline V gene data show CDR1 as MNHEY and CDR2 as SVGAGI. The length of the CDR3 is 15 residues. This CDR3 is CDSSLAGGTYNEQFF. The CDR3 nucleotides read TGTGACAGCAGTTTAGCGGGAGGGACCTACAATGAGCAGTTCTTC.

The genes are TRBV6-6 and TRBJ2-1, with D tentatively TRBD2 (6 bases). Between the trimmed V and J ends, which lost 6 bases and 4 bases, there was a span of 19 bases. The CDR3 totals 16 residues. Germline V lookup: CDR1 MNHNY, CDR2 SVGAGI (reference sequence). The CDR3 DNA is TGTGCCAGCAGCCCCCCATCGGGGAGGCGTTACAATGAGCAGTTCTTC. Residues: CASSPPSGRRYNEQFF.

The chain uses TRBV5-4 and TRBJ1-4; 9 nucleotides agree with TRBD1. The ends lost 4 bases at V and 4 bases at J; junction bases unmatched: 5. The germline gives CDR1 SGHNT, CDR2 YYREEE (reference sequence). The CDR3 spans 15 residues. CDR3 loop: CASSAGTGLNEKLFF. CDR3 in DNA: TGTGCCAGCAGCGCGGGGACAGGGCTTAATGAAAAACTGTTTTTT.

The genes are TRBV3-1 and TRBJ2-1, with 7 positions matching TRBD1. V was clipped by 0 bases and J by 9 bases; unmatched bases: 14. Germline assignment: CDR1 LGHDT and CDR2 YNNKEL (reference sequence). The CDR3 has 17 residues. The CDR3, as DNA: TGTGCCAGCAGCCAAGATTCATTTTGGACAGGTTTACCTGAGCAGTTCTTC. Translated: CASSQDSFWTGLPEQFF.

This clonotype was counted ten times or more. The CDR3 DNA is TGTGCCAGCAGCTCCCCCCCCACAGATACGCAGTATTTT. Translating gives CASSSPPTDTQYF. The V gene is TRBV7-9, the J gene TRBJ2-3; D gene unclear. V lost 4 bases, J lost 2 bases, and 7 bases lay in between. The CDR3 is 13 amino acids. Per the germline V gene, CDR1 is SEHNR and CDR2 is FQNEAQ (reference sequence).

V usage is TRBV12-3 or TRBV12-4 and J usage is TRBJ1-1, with D possibly TRBD1 on 5 matching bases. This CDR3 has 13 amino acids. V was trimmed by 7 bases and J by 0 bases, leaving 9 bases between them. The chain's CDR3 is CASILGVNTEAFF. In nucleotides, the CDR3 is TGTGCCAGCATCCTAGGGGTGAACACTGAAGCTTTCTTT.

The rearrangement joins TRBV7-2 to TRBJ1-5, with 8 bases aligning to TRBD1. The CDR3 is made up of 15 amino acids. Per germline, CDR1 SGHTA and CDR2 FQGNSA. V was clipped by 0 bases and J by 9 bases; unmatched bases: 7. The CDR3 loop reads CASSLAGTGQAPQHF. CDR3 nucleotide sequence: TGTGCCAGCAGCTTAGCCGGGACAGGCCAAGCGCCCCAGCATTTT.

This clonotype was counted at least ten times. The chain links TRBV3-1 to TRBJ2-7; D remains ambiguous. V was clipped by 1 base and J by 2 bases, with 12 bases between them. The CDR3 consists of 15 residues. Germline CDR1 and CDR2: LGHDT and YNNKEL (reference sequence). For the CDR3, the DNA is TGTGCCAGCAGCCAAGGTTCGCGTGGGGCCTACGAGCAGTACTTC. It is translated as CASSQGSRGAYEQYF.

In its sample, this clonotype was seen many times. The chain uses TRBV28 and TRBJ2-4; unclear D gene. V shed 10 bases and J shed 6 bases, with 10 bases lying between them. Germline loops: CDR1 MDHEN, CDR2 SYDVKM. The CDR3 extends over 11 amino acids. The DNA for the CDR3 is TGTGCCATCAAGTCAGGAAACATTCAGTACTTC. As protein: CAIKSGNIQYF.

The sample holds a few counts of this clonotype. The chain combines TRBV4-1 with TRBJ1-5; D gene ambiguous. This CDR3 spans 13 amino acids. CDR1 MGHRA and CDR2 YSYEKL come from the germline V gene. The V end was cut by 3 bases, the J end by 4 bases, with 7 bases between. The DNA for the CDR3 is TGCGCCAGCAGCCATAGGGAAAATCAGCCCCAGCATTTT. Amino acids: CASSHRENQPQHF.

This clonotype was counted only a few times. V is TRBV5-1 and J is TRBJ2-5, with D perhaps TRBD1 or TRBD2 (5 bases each). Germline V gene sequence: CDR1 SGHRS, CDR2 YFSETQ. V lost 1 base, J lost 9 bases, and 13 bases lay in between. The CDR3 loop spans 13 amino acids. CDR3 sequence: CASSLSHGTAQYF. The CDR3 DNA sequence: TGCGCCAGCAGCTTGTCCCACGGGACGGCCCAGTACTTC.